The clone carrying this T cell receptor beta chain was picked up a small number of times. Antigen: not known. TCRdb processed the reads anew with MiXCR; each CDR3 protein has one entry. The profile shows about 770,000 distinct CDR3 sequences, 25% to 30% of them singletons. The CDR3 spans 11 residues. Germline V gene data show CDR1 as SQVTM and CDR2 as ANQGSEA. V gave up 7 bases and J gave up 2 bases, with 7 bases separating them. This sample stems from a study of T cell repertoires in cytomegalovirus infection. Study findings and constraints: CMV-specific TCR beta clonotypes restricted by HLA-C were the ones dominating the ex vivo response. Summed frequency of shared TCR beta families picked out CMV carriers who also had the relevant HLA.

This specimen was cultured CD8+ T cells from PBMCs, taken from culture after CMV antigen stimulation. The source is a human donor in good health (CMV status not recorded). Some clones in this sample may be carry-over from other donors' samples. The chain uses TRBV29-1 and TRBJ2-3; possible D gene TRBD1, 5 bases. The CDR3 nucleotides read TGCAGCGCCGGACACACAGATACGCAGTATTTT. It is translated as CSAGHTDTQYF.